The T cell receptor (beta chain) described here comes from a study of cytomegalovirus exposure and HLA in healthy donors. Notes on the study in general: The CMV antigen specificity of a few CMV-associated chains was confirmed through in vitro analysis. The majority of TCR sequences were rare, yet some public TCRs appeared in many donors.

V dropped 3 bases and J dropped 5; count of bases not matched to a gene: 6. CDR3 length equals 14 residues. CDR1 LGHNA and CDR2 YNFKEQ come from the germline V gene. On this clone itself: What it binds is unknown.

Researchers ran the PCR with 60 Vbeta and 13 Jbeta primers. The method was immunoSEQ multiplex PCR; TCRdb's version includes in-frame clones alone and lacks a portion of them. This table lists roughly 70,000 clones. The sample taken for sequencing was PBMCs. This chain uses TRBV4-2 with TRBJ2-7, with 8 bases lining up with TRBD1. This receptor was identified in a man between 35 and 55 years old in good health and CMV-seronegative. The CDR3 DNA reads TGTGCCAGCAGCCAGCCGTCGACAGGGGACGAGCAGTACTTC. As protein: CASSQPSTGDEQYF.